A selection of T cell receptor beta chains follows, all from one sample in a study of blood T cell repertoires in COVID-19. Libraries were prepared by immunoSEQ multiplex PCR; TCRdb keeps only in-frame clonotypes and omits some of them. Of approximately 120,000 clones in the sample, more than 85% were seen once. Sequencing was done on a sample of peripheral blood. These receptors were collected from a man aged 45-60 years with COVID-19, enrolled during active disease. CDR3s include the opening cysteine and the closing phenylalanine or tryptophan. Each record gives: V gene, D gene, J gene, clone size, CDR3 protein, CDR3 DNA. The D gene is left open where the match is weak. The size field is filled for only some rows; it gives once, few, many or a size class.

TRBV18,NA,TRBJ2-5,NA,CASSPPSGRETQYF,TGTGCCAGCTCACCACCATCAGGGAGGGAGACCCAGTACTTC
TRBV20-1,TRBD1,TRBJ2-5,NA,CSASPGGVTETQYF,TGCAGTGCTAGTCCAGGGGGAGTTACGGAGACCCAGTACTTC
TRBV10-1,TRBD2,TRBJ2-1,once,CASSPGLAYNEQFF,TGCGCCAGCAGTCCGGGACTAGCCTACAATGAGCAGTTCTTC
TRBV27,TRBD1,TRBJ2-1,NA,CASRARTGSYNEQFF,TGTGCCAGCAGGGCAAGGACAGGGTCCTACAATGAGCAGTTCTTC
TRBV27,NA,TRBJ2-2,NA,CASSSLPGLNTGELFF,TGTGCCAGCAGTTCGCTCCCGGGACTTAACACCGGGGAGCTGTTTTTT
TRBV5-1,NA,TRBJ2-5,NA,CASSFFGVQETQYF,TGCGCCAGCAGCTTCTTCGGGGTGCAAGAGACCCAGTACTTC
TRBV7-3,TRBD1,TRBJ2-7,once,CASSLTPGQVSAQYF,TGTGCCAGCAGCTTGACTCCGGGACAGGTTTCCGCGCAGTACTTC
TRBV30,TRBD1,TRBJ2-2,once,CAWRQGTGELFF,TGTGCCTGGCGACAGGGAACCGGGGAGCTGTTTTTT
TRBV3-1/TRBV3-2,TRBD1,TRBJ2-2,once,CASSQDWGRGQAGELFF,TGTGCCAGCAGCCAAGATTGGGGCAGGGGGCAGGCCGGGGAGCTGTTTTTT
TRBV4-1,NA,TRBJ1-6,NA,CASSPRGSNSPLHF,TGCGCCAGCAGCCCCCGGGGTAGCAATTCACCCCTCCACTTT
TRBV10-3,NA,TRBJ1-2,NA,CAISEAGNYGYTF,TGTGCCATCAGTGAGGCAGGGAACTATGGCTACACCTTC
TRBV7-9,TRBD2,TRBJ2-1,NA,CASSLEREGHLVHEQFF,TGTGCCAGCAGCTTAGAGCGGGAGGGCCACCTCGTCCATGAGCAGTTCTTC
TRBV5-1,NA,TRBJ2-1,NA,CASSLAAGFRDEQFF,TGCGCCAGCAGCTTGGCGGCGGGATTTAGGGATGAGCAGTTCTTC
TRBV6-1,TRBD2,TRBJ2-3,NA,CASSALAGPATDTQYF,TGTGCCAGCAGTGCACTAGCGGGGCCTGCCACAGATACGCAGTATTTT
TRBV3-1/TRBV3-2,NA,TRBJ1-1,NA,CASSQEQAQGVAFF,TGTGCCAGCAGCCAAGAGCAGGCGCAGGGTGTAGCTTTCTTT
TRBV10-3,TRBD2,TRBJ2-1,NA,CAISEGGDPRNEQFF,TGTGCCATCAGTGAGGGGGGGGACCCTAGAAATGAGCAGTTCTTC
TRBV7-3,NA,TRBJ1-3,NA,CASSLSSGNTIYF,TGTGCCAGCAGCTTATCATCCGGAAACACCATATATTTT
TRBV9,TRBD2,TRBJ2-1,NA,CASSAKAAGGDNEQFF,TGTGCCAGCAGCGCAAAAGCTGCGGGAGGTGACAATGAGCAGTTCTTC
TRBV24-1,NA,TRBJ1-5,NA,CATSANPGQPQHF,TGTGCCACCAGTGCTAACCCAGGGCAGCCCCAGCATTTT
TRBV5-4,TRBD2,TRBJ2-7,NA,CASSPGTRDYEQYF,TGTGCCAGCAGCCCCGGGACTAGGGACTACGAGCAGTACTTC
TRBV7-9,NA,TRBJ1-5,NA,CASSLQGGNQPQHF,TGTGCCAGCAGCTTACAGGGCGGCAATCAGCCCCAGCATTTT
TRBV5-6,TRBD1,TRBJ1-4,once,CASRSTGGHEKLFF,TGTGCCAGCAGGTCGACAGGGGGCCATGAAAAACTGTTTTTT
TRBV28,TRBD2,TRBJ2-1,few,CASSLRRGSTSGRFEQFF,TGTGCCAGCAGTTTAAGGAGGGGATCCACTAGCGGGAGATTTGAGCAGTTCTTC
TRBV7-2,NA,TRBJ2-5,NA,CASSPQGQETQYF,TGTGCCAGCAGCCCTCAGGGACAAGAGACCCAGTACTTC
TRBV2,TRBD1,TRBJ1-1,NA,CASSATSPGGNTEAFF,TGTGCCAGCAGCGCAACTAGCCCAGGGGGCAACACTGAAGCTTTCTTT
TRBV28,NA,TRBJ2-2,NA,CASSYAEGGFNTGELFF,TGTGCCAGCAGTTATGCGGAGGGAGGCTTCAACACCGGGGAGCTGTTTTTT
TRBV28,NA,TRBJ2-7,NA,CASSPRGAGTYEQYF,TGTGCCAGCAGTCCACGAGGGGCGGGAACATACGAGCAGTACTTC
TRBV20-1,NA,TRBJ2-3,NA,CSARLADTQYF,TGCAGTGCTAGATTAGCAGATACGCAGTATTTT
TRBV24-1,NA,TRBJ2-7,NA,CATSDPFSGYEQYF,TGTGCCACCAGTGACCCGTTTTCCGGCTACGAGCAGTACTTC
TRBV9,NA,TRBJ1-2,NA,CASRGGRPGYTF,TGTGCCAGCAGGGGGGGACGACCGGGCTACACCTTC
TRBV24-1,NA,TRBJ1-2,NA,CATSETGVYGYTF,TGTGCCACCAGTGAAACAGGCGTCTATGGCTACACCTTC
TRBV30,NA,TRBJ2-7,NA,CAWSRTVSSYEQYF,TGTGCCTGGAGTCGGACAGTCAGCTCCTACGAGCAGTACTTC